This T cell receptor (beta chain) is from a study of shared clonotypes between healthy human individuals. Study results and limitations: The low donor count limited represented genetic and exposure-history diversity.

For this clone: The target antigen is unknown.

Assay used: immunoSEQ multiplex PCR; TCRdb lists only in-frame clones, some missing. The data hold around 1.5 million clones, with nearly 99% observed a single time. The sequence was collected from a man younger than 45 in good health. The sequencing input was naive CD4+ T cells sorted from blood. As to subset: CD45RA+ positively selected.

For the CDR3, the DNA is TGTGCCAGCAGCGTAGATGACAATCAGCCCCAGCATTTT. Translated, it gives CASSVDDNQPQHF. The chain is built from TRBV9 and TRBJ1-5; D is undetermined. The CDR3 contains 13 residues. Trimming shortened V by 0 bases and J by 3 bases, and 4 bases separated the two germline ends. The V gene's germline CDR1 is SGDLS and CDR2 YYNGEE.